This T cell receptor beta chain derives from a study of beta chain features in type 1 diabetes. This clone has more than one count but fewer than ten. The antigen is undetermined. Expressed TCRB transcripts were sequenced because the isolated RNA had all been reverse transcribed beforehand. Data came from immunoSEQ multiplex PCR; TCRdb stores just in-frame clones and leaves some out. The sample holds about 900,000 clones, about a sixth seen once. Via CD45RO/CCR7/CD25/CD127/CD95/CD27, cells of the CD4+ naive, central memory, regulatory and stem cell-like memory subsets were sorted. Deletions cut 1 base from V and 5 bases from J, with 11 bases between. This CDR3 is 14 amino acids long. Germline V gene data show CDR1 as SEHNR and CDR2 as FQNEAQ (reference sequence). The study's findings and limits: For cells with high TCR expression, cDNA sequencing could yield over-representation.

J is TRBJ2-5 and V is TRBV7-9; weak D call: TRBD1 (6 bases). The sequencing sample was made of naive CD4+ T cells from blood. This clonotype originated in a woman in her late teens or twenties in good health. CDR3 DNA: TGTGCCAGCAGCTTAGACAGGGTGCGGGAGACCCAGTACTTC. Amino acids: CASSLDRVRETQYF.